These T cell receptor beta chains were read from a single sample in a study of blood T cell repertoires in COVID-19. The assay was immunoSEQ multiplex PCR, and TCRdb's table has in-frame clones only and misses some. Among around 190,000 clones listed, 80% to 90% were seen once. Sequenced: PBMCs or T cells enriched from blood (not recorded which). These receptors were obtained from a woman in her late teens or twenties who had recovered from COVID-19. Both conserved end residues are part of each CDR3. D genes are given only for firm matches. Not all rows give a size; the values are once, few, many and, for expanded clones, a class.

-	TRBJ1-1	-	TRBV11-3	CASSPDGVEGAEAFF	TGTGCCAGCAGCCCAGATGGGGTCGAAGGGGCTGAAGCTTTCTTT
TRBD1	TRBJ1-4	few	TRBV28	CASSLQRTGFVFF	TGTGCCAGCAGTTTACAAAGGACAGGGTTCGTGTTTTTT
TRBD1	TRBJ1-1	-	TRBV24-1	CATAVGTDDTEAFF	TGTGCCACCGCCGTTGGGACAGATGACACTGAAGCTTTCTTT
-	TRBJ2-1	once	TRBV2	CASSEDRVNEQFF	TGTGCCAGCAGTGAAGACAGGGTCAATGAGCAGTTCTTC
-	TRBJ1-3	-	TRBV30	CAWSSGNTIYF	TGTGCCTGGAGTTCAGGAAACACCATATATTTT
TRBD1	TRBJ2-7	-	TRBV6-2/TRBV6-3	CASSYSGTGNYEQYF	TGTGCCAGCAGTTACTCGGGGACAGGGAACTACGAGCAGTACTTC
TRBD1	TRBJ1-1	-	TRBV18	CASSGRTGGRAEAFF	TGTGCCAGCTCAGGGCGGACAGGGGGAAGGGCTGAAGCTTTCTTT
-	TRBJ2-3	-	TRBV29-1	CSVTASERYF	TGCAGCGTTACGGCATCGGAGAGATATTTT
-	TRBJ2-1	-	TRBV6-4	CASSDASRNEQFF	TGTGCCAGCAGTGATGCCTCGAGGAATGAGCAGTTCTTC
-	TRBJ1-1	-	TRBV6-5	CAISTGRDTEAFF	TGTGCCATATCAACGGGGAGGGACACTGAAGCTTTCTTT
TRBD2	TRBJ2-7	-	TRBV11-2	CASSLGLAGYEQYF	TGTGCCAGCAGCTTAGGACTAGCGGGCTACGAGCAGTACTTC
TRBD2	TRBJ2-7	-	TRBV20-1	CSADGTIEQYF	TGCAGTGCGGACGGGACTATCGAGCAGTACTTC
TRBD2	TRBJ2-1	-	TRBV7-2	CASSPSSGHNEQFF	TGTGCCAGCAGCCCTTCTAGCGGCCACAATGAGCAGTTCTTC
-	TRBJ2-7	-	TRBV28	CASSLAFRDSYEQYF	TGTGCCAGCAGTTTAGCATTCCGGGACTCCTACGAGCAGTACTTC